This TCR beta chain emerged from a study of PD-1 blockade in classical Hodgkin lymphoma. No patient escaped relapse after autologous stem cell transplantation, and brentuximab vedotin exposure varied. Using immunoSEQ multiplex PCR, the repertoire was profiled, and TCRdb retains in-frame clones only, with some absent. This sample has around 41,000 clones, with about 79% found just once. Study observations and caveats: Lower baseline TCR diversity was reported for newly diagnosed patients than for healthy donors.

The CDR3 is 14 amino acids. V lost 7 bases and J 6 bases, leaving 16 bases between the germline ends. CDR1 SNHLY and CDR2 FYNNEI come from the germline V gene. As to this clone: Its specificity is not known.

This chain uses TRBV2 with TRBJ1-5; a possible D gene is TRBD1 (5 bases). Sample: peripheral blood mononuclear cells (PBMCs), taken at baseline. This receptor was taken from a human donor with classical Hodgkin lymphoma. The CDR3 region has the DNA TGTGCCAGCACCAACGACGGGGGTGGTCAGCCCCAGCATTTT. Protein sequence: CASTNDGGGQPQHF.